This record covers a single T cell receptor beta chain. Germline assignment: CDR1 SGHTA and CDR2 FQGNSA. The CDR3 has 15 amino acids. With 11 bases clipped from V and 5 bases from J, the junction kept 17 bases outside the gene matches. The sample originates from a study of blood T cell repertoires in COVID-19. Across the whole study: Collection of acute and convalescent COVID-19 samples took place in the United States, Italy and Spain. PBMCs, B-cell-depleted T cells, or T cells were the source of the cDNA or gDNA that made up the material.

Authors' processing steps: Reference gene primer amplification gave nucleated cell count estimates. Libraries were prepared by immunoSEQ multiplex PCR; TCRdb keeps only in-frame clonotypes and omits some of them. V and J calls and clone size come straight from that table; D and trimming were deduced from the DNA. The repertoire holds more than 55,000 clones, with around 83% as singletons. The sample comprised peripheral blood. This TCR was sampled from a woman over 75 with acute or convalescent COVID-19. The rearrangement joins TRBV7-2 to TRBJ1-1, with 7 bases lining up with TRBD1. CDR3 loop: CASSPEGAGKTEAFF. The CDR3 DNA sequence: TGTGCCTCCTCTCCTGAGGGGGCCGGGAAAACTGAAGCTTTCTTT.